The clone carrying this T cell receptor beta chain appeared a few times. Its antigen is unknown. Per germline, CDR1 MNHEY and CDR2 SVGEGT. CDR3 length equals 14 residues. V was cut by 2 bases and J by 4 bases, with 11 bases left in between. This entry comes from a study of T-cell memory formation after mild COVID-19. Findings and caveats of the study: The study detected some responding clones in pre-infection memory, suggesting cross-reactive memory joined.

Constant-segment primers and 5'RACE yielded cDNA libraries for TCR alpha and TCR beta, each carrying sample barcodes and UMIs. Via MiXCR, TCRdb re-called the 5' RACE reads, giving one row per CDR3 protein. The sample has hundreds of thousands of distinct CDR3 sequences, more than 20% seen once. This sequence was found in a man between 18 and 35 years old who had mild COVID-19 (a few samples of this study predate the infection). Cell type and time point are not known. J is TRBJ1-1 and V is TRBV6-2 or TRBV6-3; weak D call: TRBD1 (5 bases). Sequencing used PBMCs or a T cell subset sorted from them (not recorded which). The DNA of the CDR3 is TGTGCCAGCAGTTACCTAGGGGATGGCACTGAAGCTTTCTTT. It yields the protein CASSYLGDGTEAFF.